This T cell receptor beta chain was sequenced for a study of cytomegalovirus exposure and HLA in healthy donors. The study sampled nominally healthy donors, though unrecorded immune exposures were likely. Germline CDR1 reads SNHLY; CDR2 reads FYNNEI. The CDR3 spans 13 residues. The V and J ends lost 10 bases and 7 bases, in that order; junction bases with no gene match: 9. The PCR was carried out with 60 Vbeta primers and 13 Jbeta primers. Here immunoSEQ multiplex PCR was the method, and the copy in TCRdb shows in-frame clones only, minus some. The sample yields about 200,000 clones, 70% to 85% seen once.

The origin of this receptor is a woman in her thirties in good health and CMV-seropositive. The source material was PBMCs. The rearrangement links TRBV2 to TRBJ2-1, with 8 bases aligning to TRBD2. This chain's CDR3 is CAIFQRELNEQFF. CDR3 DNA: TGTGCCATTTTCCAGCGGGAGTTGAATGAGCAGTTCTTC.